The 30 T cell receptor beta chains presented below share a single source sample, sequenced in a study of cytomegalovirus exposure and HLA in healthy donors. The primer mix had 60 Vbeta and 13 Jbeta primers. The repertoire was sequenced with immunoSEQ multiplex PCR; TCRdb's copy has only in-frame clones and lacks some. The sample comprises 160,000 or so clones, around 81% of which are singletons, and 4% to 5% rests with the top ten. The sequencing sample was made of PBMCs. These receptors were taken from a woman under 30 in good health and CMV-seropositive.

The chain employs TRBV6-1 and TRBJ1-1, with TRBD1 as a possible D gene (6 bases). CDR1 and CDR2 from the germline V gene are MNHNS and SASEGT. This CDR3 spans 14 amino acids. V was pared by 10 bases and J by 4 bases, with 19 bases between. The CDR3 is CATTAQGSGTEAFF. The CDR3, as DNA: TGTGCCACCACAGCACAGGGTTCGGGCACTGAAGCTTTCTTT.

The chain couples TRBV11-2 to TRBJ1-6; perhaps TRBD1 as D (5 bases). There are 17 residues in the CDR3. CDR1 and CDR2 (germline): SGHAT, FQNNGV. V was trimmed by 6 bases and J by 10 bases, leaving 25 bases between them. The CDR3 DNA reads as TGTGCCAGCAGACAGATTGGGACCACACGGCGGGGGTCACCCCTCCACTTT. It encodes CASRQIGTTRRGSPLHF.

The chain uses TRBV7-9 and TRBJ2-1; D might be TRBD1 (6 bases). Germline CDR1 SEHNR, CDR2 FQNEAQ (reference sequence). This CDR3 has 15 residues. Trimming shortened V by 2 bases and J by 8 bases, and 16 bases separated the two germline ends. CDR3 nucleotides: TGTGCCAGCAGCTTATACCGGGCCAGGGGCGATGAGCAGTTCTTC. It encodes CASSLYRARGDEQFF. Looking up the rest from reference TRBV7-9 and TRBJ2-1 gives the full variable domain: DTGVSQNPRHKITKRGQNVTFRCDPISEHNRLYWYRQTLGQGPEFLTYFQNEAQLEKSRLLSDRFSAERPKGSFSTLEIQRTEQGDSAMYLCASSLYRARGDEQFFGPGTRLTVL.

The rearrangement links TRBV6-1 to TRBJ1-2; possible D gene TRBD1, 6 bases. The CDR3 contains 12 residues. The germline V gene encodes CDR1 MNHNS and CDR2 SASEGT. V was shortened by 7 bases and J by 4 bases, with 10 bases between the two germline ends. As DNA, the CDR3 is TGTGCCAGCAAACTGGACAGCTATGGCTACACCTTC. It encodes CASKLDSYGYTF.

This chain uses TRBV25-1 with TRBJ2-2, with 11 bases that match TRBD1. The germline gives CDR1 MGHDK, CDR2 SYGVNS. Trimming at V came to 6 bases and at J to 4 bases, leaving 4 bases not matched to a gene. The CDR3 is 15 amino acids. CDR3 loop: CASSRGTGGTGELFF. In DNA form, the CDR3 reads TGTGCCAGCAGCCGAGGGACAGGGGGCACCGGGGAGCTGTTTTTT.

The V and J genes are TRBV12-5 and TRBJ2-5, with 8 bases fitting TRBD2. The length of the CDR3 is 16 residues. V shed 1 base and J 4 bases; nucleotides not matched to a gene: 8. From germline, CDR1 is LGHNT and CDR2 FRNRAP. CDR3 sequence (DNA): TGTGCTAGTGGTTTGGGGCGGGGGGTCGGGGGAGAGACCCAGTACTTC. Translated: CASGLGRGVGGETQYF.

This clone showed up just once. The rearrangement uses TRBV5-1 and TRBJ1-1, with TRBD1 as a possible D gene (6 bases). This CDR3 spans 14 amino acids. The V gene's germline CDR1 is SGHRS and CDR2 YFSETQ. The ends were cut back, 5 bases at V and 5 bases at J, with 16 bases in the middle. The CDR3 protein is CASRPQGGGTEAFF. CDR3 in DNA: TGCGCCAGCAGACCACAGGGCGGTGGGACTGAAGCTTTCTTT.

The rearrangement uses TRBV7-6 and TRBJ1-6, with 7 bases matching TRBD1. The CDR3 length is 15 residues. Germline V gene lookup returns CDR1 SGHVS and CDR2 FNYEAQ. V dropped 0 bases and J dropped 8; count of bases not matched to a gene: 4. The CDR3 loop is CASSLADRADSPLHF. CDR3 DNA: TGTGCCAGCAGCTTAGCCGACAGGGCGGATTCACCCCTCCACTTT. Drawing the rest from reference TRBV7-6 and TRBJ1-6, the complete variable domain is GAGVSQSPRYKVTKRGQDVALRCDPISGHVSLYWYRQALGQGPEFLTYFNYEAQQDKSGLPNDRFSAERPEGSISTLTIQRTEQRDSAMYRCASSLADRADSPLHFGNGTRLTVT.

The chain couples TRBV15 to TRBJ1-1; TRBD1 might be the D (6 bases). CDR1 and CDR2 from the germline V gene are LNHNV and YYDKDF (reference sequence). V was clipped by 2 bases and J by 3 bases, with 16 bases between them. The CDR3 loop spans 16 amino acids. For the CDR3, the DNA is TGTGCCACCAGCAGAAGATCGGGACACCCATACACTGAAGCTTTCTTT. Its translation is CATSRRSGHPYTEAFF.

This chain links TRBV27 with TRBJ2-7, with 10 bases that match TRBD2. CDR1 and CDR2 from the germline V gene are MNHEY and SMNVEV (reference sequence). This CDR3 has 19 residues. Germline trimming cut 5 bases from V and 0 bases from J; bases unmatched to any gene: 16. The CDR3 region is CASSQFPPGLATSSYEQYF. CDR3 in DNA: TGTGCCAGCAGTCAATTCCCCCCGGGACTAGCGACTAGCTCCTACGAGCAGTACTTC.

Only one count was recorded for this clone. The CDR3 nucleotides read TGTGCCAGCAGCCAAACACAGGGGTATAGCAATCAGCCCCAGCATTTT. It translates to CASSQTQGYSNQPQHF. The gene calls are TRBV4-2 and TRBJ1-5; the match to TRBD1 covers 7 bases. The CDR3 totals 16 residues. The germline gives CDR1 LGHNA, CDR2 YNFKEQ. The V gene end was trimmed by 2 bases and the J gene end by 0 bases; junction bases not matched to a gene: 4.

The rearrangement joins TRBV27 to TRBJ2-7, with 12 nucleotides matching TRBD2. Germline CDR1 reads MNHEY; CDR2 reads SMNVEV (reference sequence). The CDR3 extends over 17 amino acids. V gave up 6 bases and J gave up 0 bases; unmatched junction bases: 9. CDR3 sequence reads: CASRPGLAGLSSYEQYF. The DNA of the CDR3 is TGTGCCAGCAGGCCGGGACTAGCGGGCCTTAGCTCCTACGAGCAGTACTTC.

V gene TRBV5-1 combines with J gene TRBJ2-3; TRBD1 might be the D (7 bases). The CDR3 length is 17 residues. Between the trimmed V and J ends, which lost 3 bases and 0 bases, there was a span of 17 bases. Germline lookup yields CDR1 SGHRS and CDR2 YFSETQ. CDR3 nucleotides: TGCGCCAGCAGCTCACCGGCAGGGGGAGGTAGCACAGATACGCAGTATTTT. This gives the protein CASSSPAGGGSTDTQYF.

The chain joins TRBV18 to TRBJ2-7, with 8 bases aligning to TRBD1. This CDR3 is built from 14 residues. Germline trimming cut 6 bases from V and 5 bases from J; bases unmatched to any gene: 9. CDR1 is KGHSH and CDR2 is LQKENI in the germline V gene. The CDR3 is CASSPIQTGDEQYF. Here the CDR3 DNA reads TGTGCCAGCTCCCCAATTCAGACAGGGGACGAGCAGTACTTC.

The rearrangement links TRBV29-1 to TRBJ2-5, with D possibly being TRBD2 (6 bases). CDR1 and CDR2 from the germline V gene are SQVTM and ANQGSEA. With 3 bases removed from V and 1 base from J, the gap between germline ends came to 15 bases. CDR3 length: 15 amino acids. The CDR3 nucleotides are TGCAGCGTTGAGCCCGGGCAGGGAGGCCAAGAGACCCAGTACTTC. Translating gives CSVEPGQGGQETQYF.

The chain links TRBV7-6 to TRBJ2-1, with a tentative D call TRBD1 (6 bases). V shed 0 bases and J shed 6 bases, with 15 bases lying between them. Germline V gene data show CDR1 as SGHVS and CDR2 as FNYEAQ. The CDR3 is made up of 16 amino acids. CDR3 protein: CASSLAPPGQSNEQFF. The CDR3 bases are TGTGCCAGCAGCTTAGCGCCTCCAGGACAGAGCAATGAGCAGTTCTTC.

This clone was counted only a few times. The chain uses TRBV29-1 and TRBJ2-7, with D possibly matching TRBD2 (6 bases). CDR1 and CDR2 (germline): SQVTM, ANQGSEA. V gave up 4 bases and J gave up 7 bases, with 11 bases separating them. The CDR3 runs to 11 residues. CDR3 residues: CSVARGGEQYF. The CDR3 DNA follows: TGCAGCGTTGCGCGGGGCGGGGAGCAGTACTTC.

The chain carries TRBV5-1 and TRBJ2-7, with TRBD1 identical over 8 bases. The CDR3 sequence is 15 residues long. The J segment lost 2 bases and the V segment lost 4 bases, leaving 8 bases of the junction unmatched. CDR1 is SGHRS, CDR2 YFSETQ, per germline. CDR3 nucleotides: TGCGCCAGCAGCGCCGACAGGGGCGCAGCCTACGAGCAGTACTTC. Translating gives CASSADRGAAYEQYF.

CDR3 sequence reads: CASRAGNTGELFF. CDR3 bases: TGTGCCAGCAGAGCAGGGAACACCGGGGAGCTGTTTTTT. This sequence joins TRBV6-4 and TRBJ2-2; D gene ambiguous. Trimming pared 6 bases from V and 1 base from J, leaving 6 bases between. CDR3 size: 13 residues. Germline V CDR1 and CDR2: MRHNA, SNTAGT.

V is TRBV18 and J is TRBJ2-7; maybe TRBD1 (5 bases). The V end lost 3 bases, the J end lost 2 bases, and 8 bases lay between the germline ends. CDR3 length: 13 residues. Germline V gene data show CDR1 as KGHSH and CDR2 as LQKENI. In nucleotides, the CDR3 is TGTGCCAGCTCACCGGGGCCACCCTACGAGCAGTACTTC. Its protein product is CASSPGPPYEQYF.

The gene calls are TRBV27 and TRBJ1-4; D possibly corresponds to TRBD1 (5 bases). Germline V gives CDR1 MNHEY, CDR2 SMNVEV (reference sequence). V was clipped by 5 bases and J by 2 bases, with 15 bases between them. There are 16 residues in the CDR3. CDR3 sequence: CASSPLPRVTNEKLFF. The CDR3 nucleotides are TGTGCCAGCAGTCCCCTACCCAGGGTTACTAATGAAAAACTGTTTTTT.

V gene TRBV27 combines with J gene TRBJ2-4; the match to TRBD1 covers 8 bases. Germline CDR1 reads MNHEY; CDR2 reads SMNVEV (reference sequence). The CDR3 totals 14 residues. With V trimmed by 6 bases and J by 4 bases, 5 bases remained unmatched. For the CDR3, the DNA is TGTGCCAGCAGCCCAGGGACAGGAAAAAACATTCAGTACTTC. Protein: CASSPGTGKNIQYF.

J is TRBJ2-1 and V is TRBV28; TRBD2 matches at 7 bases. The germline V gene has CDR1 MDHEN and CDR2 SYDVKM. V lost 5 bases to trimming and J lost 3 bases; unmatched junction nucleotides: 7. The CDR3 runs to 15 residues. The CDR3 here is CASSPRPGGYNEQFF. In DNA form, the CDR3 reads TGTGCCAGCAGTCCCCGTCCGGGGGGCTACAATGAGCAGTTCTTC. Together with reference TRBV28 and TRBJ2-1, the CDR3 gives the full variable domain: DVKVTQSSRYLVKRTGEKVFLECVQDMDHENMFWYRQDPGLGLRLIYFSYDVKMKEKGDIPEGYSVSREKKERFSLILESASTNQTSMYLCASSPRPGGYNEQFFGPGTRLTVL.

This clone has only one observation. This chain uses TRBV29-1 with TRBJ1-4; D is unresolved. The length of the CDR3 is 13 residues. Germline V gene data show CDR1 as SQVTM and CDR2 as ANQGSEA. V shed 7 bases and J shed 1 base, with 10 bases lying between them. Written as DNA, the CDR3 is TGCAGCGCCCTAGGAGAAACTAATGAAAAACTGTTTTTT. It encodes CSALGETNEKLFF.

The V and J genes are TRBV6-5 and TRBJ1-1; no reliable D call. This CDR3 has 15 residues. Trimming took off 4 bases at V and 5 bases at J, with 17 bases between the two ends. The germline V gene encodes CDR1 MNHEY and CDR2 SVGAGI. DNA for the CDR3: TGTGCCAGCAGTTCTCGCCCAGGTTTACGGACTGAAGCTTTCTTT. It is translated as CASSSRPGLRTEAFF.

The chain links TRBV25-1 to TRBJ1-1; 8 bases are a match to TRBD1. The CDR3 is 14 amino acids. The junction had 6 bases not matched to a gene; V was cut back by 5 bases and J by 4 bases. Germline values: CDR1 MGHDK, CDR2 SYGVNS. Here the CDR3 reads CASSRADRATEAFF. CDR3 in DNA: TGTGCCAGCAGTCGTGCGGACAGGGCCACTGAAGCTTTCTTT.

The CDR3 here is CASSVGLAGDTQYF. CDR3 in DNA: TGTGCCAGCAGCGTCGGACTAGCCGGAGATACGCAGTATTTT. J is TRBJ2-3 and V is TRBV5-4; 8 bases are a match to TRBD2. Germline V gives CDR1 SGHNT, CDR2 YYREEE (reference sequence). The CDR3 runs to 14 residues. The V gene end was trimmed by 4 bases and the J gene end by 5 bases; junction bases not matched to a gene: 6.

The V call is TRBV5-1, the J call TRBJ1-6; the D gene is possibly TRBD1 (6 bases). V lost 3 bases and J lost 8, with 12 bases in between. The germline V gene has CDR1 SGHRS and CDR2 YFSETQ. This CDR3 is 14 amino acids long. Here the CDR3 reads CASSSIRGDSPLHF. The CDR3 DNA sequence: TGCGCCAGCAGCTCCATCAGGGGCGATTCACCCCTCCACTTT.

V and J are TRBV9 and TRBJ1-5; D may be TRBD1 (5 bases). CDR3 length: 15 amino acids. Trimming shortened V by 2 bases and J by 0 bases, and 9 bases separated the two germline ends. The germline gives CDR1 SGDLS, CDR2 YYNGEE. The CDR3 DNA reads as TGTGCCAGCAGCGTTGGGGCGGATAGCAATCAGCCCCAGCATTTT. As protein: CASSVGADSNQPQHF.

The rearrangement uses TRBV14 and TRBJ1-4; D is uncertain. V dropped 8 bases and J dropped 5 bases, with 9 bases sitting between them. The germline gives CDR1 SGHDN, CDR2 FVKESK. The CDR3 is made up of 12 amino acids. The CDR3 DNA sequence: TGTGCCAGCTCCCAATCCAATGAAAAACTGTTTTTT. Protein sequence: CASSQSNEKLFF.